This T cell receptor (beta chain) was sequenced during a study of T cells after yellow fever vaccination. Study results and limitations: Post-booster reappearance was seen for most primary-vaccination clones (about 96% CD4, around 88% CD8).

V lost 6 bases and J lost 7, with 21 bases in between. The CDR3 loop spans 15 amino acids. The study made its TCR cDNA through 5'RACE template switching. That step introduced a universal primer site along with UMIs. MiXCR, applied by TCRdb to the 5' RACE reads, yields one record per CDR3 protein. The sample includes 400,000 or so distinct CDR3 sequences, 6.2% of them seen just once. In this sample, this clonotype turned up a few times. The antigen remains unidentified. V gene TRBV12-3 or TRBV12-4 combines with J gene TRBJ2-5; the D gene is possibly TRBD1 (5 bases). The TCR originated in a man aged 30 to 39 who received the YFV17D yellow fever vaccine. The sample in question was PBMCs, obtained 5 days after the yellow fever booster vaccination. CDR3 in amino acids: CASSPNVPIRGTQYF. The CDR3 nucleotides are TGTGCCAGCAGCCCTAACGTACCAATTAGGGGGACCCAGTACTTC.